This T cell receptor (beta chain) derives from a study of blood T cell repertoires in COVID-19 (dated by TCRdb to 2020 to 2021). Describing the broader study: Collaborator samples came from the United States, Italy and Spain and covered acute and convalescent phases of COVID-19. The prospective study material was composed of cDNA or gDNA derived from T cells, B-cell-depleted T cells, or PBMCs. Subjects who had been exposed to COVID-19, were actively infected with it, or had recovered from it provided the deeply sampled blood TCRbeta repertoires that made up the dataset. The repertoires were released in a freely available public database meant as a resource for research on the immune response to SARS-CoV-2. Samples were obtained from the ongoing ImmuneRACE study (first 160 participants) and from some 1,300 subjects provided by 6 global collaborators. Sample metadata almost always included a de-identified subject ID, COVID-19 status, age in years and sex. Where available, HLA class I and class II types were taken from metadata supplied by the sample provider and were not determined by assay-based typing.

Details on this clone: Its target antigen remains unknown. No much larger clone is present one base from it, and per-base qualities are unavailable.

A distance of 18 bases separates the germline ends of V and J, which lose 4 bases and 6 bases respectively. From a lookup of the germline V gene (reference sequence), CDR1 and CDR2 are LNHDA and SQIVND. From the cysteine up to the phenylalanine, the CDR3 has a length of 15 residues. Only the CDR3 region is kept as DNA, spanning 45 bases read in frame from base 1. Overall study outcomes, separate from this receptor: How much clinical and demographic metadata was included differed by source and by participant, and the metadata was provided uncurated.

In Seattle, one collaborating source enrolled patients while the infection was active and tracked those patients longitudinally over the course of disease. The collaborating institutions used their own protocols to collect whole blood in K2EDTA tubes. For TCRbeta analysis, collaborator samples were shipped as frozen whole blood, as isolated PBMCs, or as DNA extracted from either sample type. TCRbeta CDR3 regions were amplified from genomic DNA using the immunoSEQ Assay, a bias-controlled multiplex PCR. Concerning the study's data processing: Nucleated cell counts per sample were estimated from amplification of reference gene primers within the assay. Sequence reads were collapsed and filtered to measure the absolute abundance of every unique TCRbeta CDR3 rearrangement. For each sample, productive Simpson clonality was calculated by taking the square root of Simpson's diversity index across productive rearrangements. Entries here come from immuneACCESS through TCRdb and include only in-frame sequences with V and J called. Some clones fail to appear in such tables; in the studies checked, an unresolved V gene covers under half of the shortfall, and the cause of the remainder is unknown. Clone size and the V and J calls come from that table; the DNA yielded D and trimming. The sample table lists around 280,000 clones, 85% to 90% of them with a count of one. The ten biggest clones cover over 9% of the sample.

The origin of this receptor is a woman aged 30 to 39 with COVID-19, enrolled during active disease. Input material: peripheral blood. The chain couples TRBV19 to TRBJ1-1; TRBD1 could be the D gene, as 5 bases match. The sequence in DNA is TGTGCCAGTAGTAAAACGAGGGGCGGGGTACCTGAAGCTTTCTTT. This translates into CASSKTRGGVPEAFF.